The source of this T cell receptor beta chain is a study of radiation and T cells in renal cell carcinoma. A note on this clone: Its antigen is still unknown.

The study's findings and limits: From baseline, blood top tumor clonotypes peaked at 2 weeks post-radiation.

Method: immunoSEQ multiplex PCR; TCRdb's copy keeps in-frame clones and lacks some. Of around 95,000 clones listed, 84% are singletons. With 3 bases clipped from V and 10 bases from J, the junction kept 7 bases outside the gene matches. The CDR3 sequence is 13 residues long. Germline V gene data show CDR1 as MNHEY and CDR2 as SMNVEV (reference sequence). Time point defined: blood 4 weeks post-SBRT, at nephrectomy. Treatment reported: 15 Gy SBRT to primary tumor, nephrectomy 4 weeks later. Radiation-treated patients gave blood at baseline, week 2 and week 4. The sequencing used blood, collected from a patient whose treatment included radiotherapy and nephrectomy. This TCR was recovered from a man between 60 and 75 years old with renal cell carcinoma. The chain joins TRBV27 to TRBJ1-1; 8 bases map to TRBD1. As DNA, the CDR3 is TGTGCCAGCAGTTTTAGGCAGGGGGCCGGAGCTTTCTTT. This translates into CASSFRQGAGAFF.